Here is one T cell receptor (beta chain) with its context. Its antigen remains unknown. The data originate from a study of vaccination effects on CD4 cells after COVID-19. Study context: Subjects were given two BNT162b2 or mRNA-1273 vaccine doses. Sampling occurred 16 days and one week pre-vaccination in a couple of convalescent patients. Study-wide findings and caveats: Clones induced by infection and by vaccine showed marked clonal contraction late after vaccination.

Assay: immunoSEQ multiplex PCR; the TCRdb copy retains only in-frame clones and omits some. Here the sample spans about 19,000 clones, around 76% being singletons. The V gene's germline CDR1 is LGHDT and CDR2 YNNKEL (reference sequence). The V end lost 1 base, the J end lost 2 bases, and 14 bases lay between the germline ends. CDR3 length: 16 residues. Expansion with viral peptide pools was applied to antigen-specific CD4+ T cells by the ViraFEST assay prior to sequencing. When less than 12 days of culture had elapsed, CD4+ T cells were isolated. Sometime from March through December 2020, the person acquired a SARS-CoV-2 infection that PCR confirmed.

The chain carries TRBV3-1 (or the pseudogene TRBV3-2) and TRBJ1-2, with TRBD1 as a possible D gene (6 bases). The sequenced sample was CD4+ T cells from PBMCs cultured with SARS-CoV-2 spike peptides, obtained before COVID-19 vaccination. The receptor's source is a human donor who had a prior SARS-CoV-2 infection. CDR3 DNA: TGTGCCAGCAGCCAAGTTAAACAGGGAGGAAACTATGGCTACACCTTC. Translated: CASSQVKQGGNYGYTF.